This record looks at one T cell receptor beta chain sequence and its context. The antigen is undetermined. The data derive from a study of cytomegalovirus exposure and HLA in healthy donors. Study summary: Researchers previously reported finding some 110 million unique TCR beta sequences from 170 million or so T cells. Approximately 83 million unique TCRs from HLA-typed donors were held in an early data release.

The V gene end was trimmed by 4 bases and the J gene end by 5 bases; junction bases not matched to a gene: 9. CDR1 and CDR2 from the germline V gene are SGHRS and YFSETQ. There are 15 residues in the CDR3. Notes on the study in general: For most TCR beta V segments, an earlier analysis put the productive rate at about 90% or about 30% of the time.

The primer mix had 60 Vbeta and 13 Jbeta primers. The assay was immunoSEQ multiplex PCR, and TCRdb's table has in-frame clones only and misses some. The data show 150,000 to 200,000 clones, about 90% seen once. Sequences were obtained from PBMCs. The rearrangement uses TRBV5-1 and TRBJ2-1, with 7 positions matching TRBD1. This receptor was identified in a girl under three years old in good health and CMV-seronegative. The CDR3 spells CASSGRSQGHNEQFF. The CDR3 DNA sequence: TGCGCCAGCAGCGGCCGGTCACAGGGGCACAATGAGCAGTTCTTC.